Shown below are 9 T cell receptor beta chains from a single sample sequenced in a study of blood T cell repertoires in COVID-19 (dated by TCRdb to 2020 to 2021). Library prep was done by the immunoSEQ multiplex PCR assay. Here the immuneACCESS table is served through TCRdb, limited to in-frame sequences with V and J called. Missing clones are a known gap in these copies; in checked studies unresolved V genes cover under half, and the rest lacks a known reason. The sample profile shows about 240,000 clones; about four fifths of them were found once. The ten largest account for 7.5% of the sample. Sequencing was performed on peripheral blood. The receptors shown here come from a woman aged 80 or over with COVID-19, enrolled during active disease.

This clone has ten or more counts. Other nucleotide sequences from this sample produce the same CDR3. The rearrangement links TRBV11-2 to TRBJ2-7; tentative D call: TRBD2 (5 bases). Germline CDR1 SGHAT, CDR2 FQNNGV. V was trimmed by 1 base and J by 4 bases, leaving 5 bases between them. This CDR3 is 12 amino acids long. The CDR3 spells CASSLAGYEQYF. The CDR3 region has the DNA TGTGCCAGCAGCTTAGCGGGATACGAGCAGTACTTC.

The CDR3 bases are TGTGCCAGCAGCCCGGTGGTGGAGACCCAGTACTTC. This codes for CASSPVVETQYF. The chain combines TRBV7-6 with TRBJ2-5; the D is unclear. V was pared by 5 bases and J by 5 bases, with 9 bases between. The CDR3 runs to 12 residues. Germline loops: CDR1 SGHVS, CDR2 FNYEAQ.

This clone was seen a single time. The rearrangement uses TRBV7-9 and TRBJ1-1; TRBD1 matches 11 bases. Losses at the gene ends were 3 bases for V and 5 bases for J; bases not matched to a gene: 5. The CDR3 length is 15 residues. Germline CDR1 SEHNR, CDR2 FQNEAQ (reference sequence). CDR3 in DNA: TGTGCCAGCAGCTTTGGGACAGGGGGAGGGACTGAAGCTTTCTTT. This translates into CASSFGTGGGTEAFF.

The chain combines TRBV6-1 with TRBJ1-5, with 7 bases that match TRBD1. J lost 6 bases, V lost 2 bases, and 4 bases had no gene match. In germline, CDR1 is MNHNS, CDR2 SASEGT. The CDR3 sequence is 14 residues long. Here the CDR3 reads CASSERQGGQPQHF. As DNA, the CDR3 is TGTGCCAGCAGTGAAAGGCAGGGGGGTCAGCCCCAGCATTTT.

This clone was picked up a small number of times. The chain employs TRBV18 and TRBJ2-5; 7 nucleotides agree with TRBD2. The CDR3 spans 15 residues. J was trimmed by 1 base and V by 3 bases; bases with no gene match: 5. CDR1 is KGHSH, CDR2 LQKENI, per germline. The CDR3 bases are TGTGCCAGCTCACCGACGGGGGGTCCCCAAGAGACCCAGTACTTC. Translation: CASSPTGGPQETQYF.

V usage is TRBV19 and J usage is TRBJ2-1; TRBD2 matches 14 bases. CDR3 length: 15 amino acids. In germline, CDR1 is LNHDA, CDR2 SQIVND (reference sequence). V lost 5 bases to trimming and J lost 10 bases; unmatched junction nucleotides: 7. CDR3 in amino acids: CASSPGLAGGWEQFF. In DNA, the CDR3 is TGTGCCAGTAGTCCAGGACTAGCGGGAGGCTGGGAGCAGTTCTTC.

This chain links TRBV5-5 with TRBJ2-6; TRBD1 is a possible D gene (6 bases). V lost 0 bases to trimming and J lost 3 bases, with 13 bases between them. The CDR3 sequence is 17 residues long. Germline-derived CDR1 and CDR2 are SGHKS and YYEKEE (reference sequence). The CDR3 region is CASSLEPGAFGANVLTF. CDR3 DNA sequence: TGTGCCAGCAGCTTGGAACCAGGGGCCTTTGGGGCCAACGTCCTGACTTTC.

This chain connects TRBV9 to TRBJ1-1, with 8 positions matching TRBD1. The CDR3 is made up of 15 amino acids. V gave up 0 bases and J gave up 7 bases; unmatched junction bases: 8. Looked up from germline, CDR1 is SGDLS and CDR2 is YYNGEE. The CDR3 DNA sequence: TGTGCCAGCAGCGTAGCCCGGACAGGGCGGAATGAAGCTTTCTTT. As protein: CASSVARTGRNEAFF.

The J gene is TRBJ1-6, the V gene TRBV7-2; D ambiguous. With 5 bases removed from V and 4 bases from J, the gap between germline ends came to 15 bases. The CDR3 consists of 16 residues. Germline assignment: CDR1 SGHTA and CDR2 FQGNSA. This CDR3 is CASSETQALYNSPLHF. CDR3 nucleotides: TGTGCCAGCAGCGAGACCCAGGCCCTGTATAATTCACCCCTCCACTTT.